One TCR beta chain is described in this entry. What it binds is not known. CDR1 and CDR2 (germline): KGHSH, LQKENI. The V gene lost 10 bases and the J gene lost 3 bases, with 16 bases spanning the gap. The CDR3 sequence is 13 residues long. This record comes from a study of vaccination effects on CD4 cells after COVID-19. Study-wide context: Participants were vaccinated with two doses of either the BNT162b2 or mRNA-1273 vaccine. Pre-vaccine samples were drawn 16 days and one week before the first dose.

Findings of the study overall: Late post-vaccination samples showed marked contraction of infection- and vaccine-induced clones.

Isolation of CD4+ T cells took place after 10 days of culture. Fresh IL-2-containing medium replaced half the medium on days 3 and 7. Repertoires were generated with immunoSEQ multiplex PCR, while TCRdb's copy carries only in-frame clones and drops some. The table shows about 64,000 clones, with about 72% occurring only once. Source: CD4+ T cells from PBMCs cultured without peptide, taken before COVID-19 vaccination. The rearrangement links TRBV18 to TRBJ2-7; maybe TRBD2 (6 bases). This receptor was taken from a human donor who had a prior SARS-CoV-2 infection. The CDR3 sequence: CATKSLSGYEQYF. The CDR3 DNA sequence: TGTGCCACAAAAAGCCTTAGCGGCTACGAGCAGTACTTC.